This TCR beta chain was recorded in a study of T-cell reconstitution after alpha-beta-depleted transplantation in children. General study points: At day 60, the high TCRbeta diversity found in some patients originated from recipient T cells and thymic progenitors that had survived. The main origin of T-cell counts and diversity one year after transplant was newly produced T cells. Several hundred expanded graft clones reportedly supplied alpha-beta T cells about two months after transplant.

This clonotype was picked up a small number of times. As yet, its antigen is unknown. It was with unique molecular identifiers that the TCRbeta library was prepared. TCRdb used MiXCR to reprocess the PCR reads, holding one entry per CDR3 protein. The repertoire includes over 200,000 distinct CDR3 sequences, about 15% of them detected once, and about 41% sits in the top ten. CDR1 and CDR2 from the germline V gene are MDHEN and SYDVKM. Trimming pared 6 bases from V and 5 bases from J, leaving 5 bases between. This CDR3 has 12 residues. The sequencing used PBMCs, mostly from graft donor cells, collected 360 days after TCRalphabeta/CD19-depleted stem cell transplant. The TCR was taken from a male patient aged 2-15 years who had a stem cell transplant for acute lymphoblastic leukemia, so the T cells may come from the graft donor. The gene calls are TRBV28 and TRBJ1-6; D gene ambiguous. Here the CDR3 reads CASRSDNSPLHF. CDR3 in DNA: TGTGCCAGCAGGTCAGATAATTCACCCCTCCACTTT.